The clone carrying this T cell receptor beta chain was seen repeatedly, ten times or more. This entry belongs to a study of T cells in Graves' hyperthyroidism and ophthalmopathy. The CDR3 is 17 amino acids. The V end lost 0 bases, the J end lost 1 base, and 19 bases lay between the germline ends. Germline V gives CDR1 DFQATT, CDR2 SNEGSKA (reference sequence). RNA transcripts were the template for amplifying TCR beta CDR3 regions. The study used the HTBI primer set for a first-round RT-PCR of the TCR CDR3. In TCRdb, the multiplex PCR reads were re-called with MiXCR into one record per CDR3 protein. The data show about 590,000 distinct CDR3 sequences, 15% to 18% seen once.

The sequenced sample was blood. The chain has TRBV20-1 and TRBJ2-7; possibly TRBD2 for D (5 bases). The receptor's source is a woman aged 25 to 39 with Graves' hyperthyroidism. Here the CDR3 reads CSARDRTVPRASYEQYF. For the CDR3, the DNA is TGCAGTGCTAGAGATCGGACGGTCCCGCGGGCTTCCTACGAGCAGTACTTC.